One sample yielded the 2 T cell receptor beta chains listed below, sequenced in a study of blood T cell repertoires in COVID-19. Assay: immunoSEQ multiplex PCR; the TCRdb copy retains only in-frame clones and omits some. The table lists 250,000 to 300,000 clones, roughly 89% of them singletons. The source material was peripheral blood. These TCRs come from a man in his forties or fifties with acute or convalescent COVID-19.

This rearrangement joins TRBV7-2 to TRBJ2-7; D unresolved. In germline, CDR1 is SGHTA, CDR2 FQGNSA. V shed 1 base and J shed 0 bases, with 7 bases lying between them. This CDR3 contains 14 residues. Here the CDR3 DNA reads TGTGCCAGCAGCTTAGTTTGGAGCTCCTACGAGCAGTACTTC. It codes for CASSLVWSSYEQYF.

The CDR3 reads CASSPRDRDPMGETQYF. CDR3 DNA: TGCGCCAGCAGCCCCCGGGACAGGGATCCTATGGGGGAGACCCAGTACTTC. V usage is TRBV4-1 and J usage is TRBJ2-5, with 9 bases matching TRBD1. Germline V lookup: CDR1 MGHRA, CDR2 YSYEKL. The CDR3 is 17 residues long. The V segment lost 4 bases and the J segment 5 bases; nucleotides outside the gene matches: 14.